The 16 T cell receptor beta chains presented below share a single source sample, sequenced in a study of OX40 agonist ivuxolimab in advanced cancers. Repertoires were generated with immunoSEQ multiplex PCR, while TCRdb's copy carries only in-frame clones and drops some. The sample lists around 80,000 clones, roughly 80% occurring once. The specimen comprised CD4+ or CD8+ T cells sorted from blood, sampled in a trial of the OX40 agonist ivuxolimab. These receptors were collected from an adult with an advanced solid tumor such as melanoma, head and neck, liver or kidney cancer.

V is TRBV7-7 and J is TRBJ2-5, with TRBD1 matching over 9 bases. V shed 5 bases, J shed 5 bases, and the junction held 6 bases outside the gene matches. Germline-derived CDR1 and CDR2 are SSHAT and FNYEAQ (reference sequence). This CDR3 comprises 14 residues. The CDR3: CASSGSTGGETQYF. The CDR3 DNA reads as TGTGCCAGCAGCGGATCGACAGGGGGGGAGACCCAGTACTTC. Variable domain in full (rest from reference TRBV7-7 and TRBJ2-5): GAGVSQSPRYKVTKRGQDVTLRCDPISSHATLYWYQQALGQGPEFLTYFNYEAQPDKSGLPSDRFSAERPEGSISTLTIQRTEQRDSAMYRCASSGSTGGETQYFGPGTRLLVL.

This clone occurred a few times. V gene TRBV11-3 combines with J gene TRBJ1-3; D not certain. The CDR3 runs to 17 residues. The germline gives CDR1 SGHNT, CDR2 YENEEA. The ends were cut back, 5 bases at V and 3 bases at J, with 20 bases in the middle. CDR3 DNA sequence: TGTGCCAGCAGCCGTGGGCCAGGCTATAAAGATGGAAACACCATATATTTT. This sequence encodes CASSRGPGYKDGNTIYF.

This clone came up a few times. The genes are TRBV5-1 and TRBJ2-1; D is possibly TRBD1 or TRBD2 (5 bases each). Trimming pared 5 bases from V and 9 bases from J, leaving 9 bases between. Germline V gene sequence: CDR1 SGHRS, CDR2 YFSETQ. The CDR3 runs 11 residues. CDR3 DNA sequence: TGCGCCAGCAGTCATGGGACTGAGCAGTTCTTC. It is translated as CASSHGTEQFF.

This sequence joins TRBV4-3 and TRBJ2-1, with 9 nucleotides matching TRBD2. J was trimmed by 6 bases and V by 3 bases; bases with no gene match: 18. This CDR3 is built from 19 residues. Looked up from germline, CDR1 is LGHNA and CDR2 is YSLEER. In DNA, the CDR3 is TGCGCCAGCAGCCAGACACCCCCGTATAGCGGGAGTTTGGGCAATGAGCAGTTCTTC. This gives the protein CASSQTPPYSGSLGNEQFF.

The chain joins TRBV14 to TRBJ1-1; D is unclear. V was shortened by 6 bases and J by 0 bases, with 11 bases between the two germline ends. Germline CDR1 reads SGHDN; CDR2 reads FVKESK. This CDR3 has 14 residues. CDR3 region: CASRPRQMNTEAFF. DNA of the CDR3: TGTGCCAGCAGACCCCGGCAGATGAACACTGAAGCTTTCTTT.

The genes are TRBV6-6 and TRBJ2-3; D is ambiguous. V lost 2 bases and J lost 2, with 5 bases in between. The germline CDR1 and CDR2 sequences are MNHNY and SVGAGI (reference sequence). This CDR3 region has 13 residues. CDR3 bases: TGTGCCAGCAGTTACGACTTCACAGATACGCAGTATTTT. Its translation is CASSYDFTDTQYF.

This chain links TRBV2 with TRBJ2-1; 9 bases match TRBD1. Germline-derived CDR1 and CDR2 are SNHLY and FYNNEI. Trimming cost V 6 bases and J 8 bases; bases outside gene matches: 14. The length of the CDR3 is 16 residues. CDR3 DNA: TGTGCCAGCAGGGGACAGGGACCGGTTTTCGGGGATGAGCAGTTCTTC. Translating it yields CASRGQGPVFGDEQFF.

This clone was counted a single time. The DNA of the CDR3 is TGTGCCAGCAGTTATTCGGGACAGGGTTCTAATTCACCCCTCCACTTT. It specifies CASSYSGQGSNSPLHF. This rearrangement joins TRBV6-5 to TRBJ1-6, with TRBD1 matching over 9 bases. The CDR3 spans 16 residues. Losses at the gene ends were 3 bases for V and 6 bases for J; bases not matched to a gene: 6. Germline V gene sequence: CDR1 MNHEY, CDR2 SVGAGI.

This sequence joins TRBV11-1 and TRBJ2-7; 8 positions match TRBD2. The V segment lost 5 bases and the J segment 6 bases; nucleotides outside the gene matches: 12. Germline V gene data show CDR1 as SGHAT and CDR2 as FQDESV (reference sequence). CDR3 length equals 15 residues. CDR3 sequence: CASSHSGGGRSEQYF. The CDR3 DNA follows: TGTGCCAGCAGCCACTCGGGAGGGGGTCGCTCCGAGCAGTACTTC.

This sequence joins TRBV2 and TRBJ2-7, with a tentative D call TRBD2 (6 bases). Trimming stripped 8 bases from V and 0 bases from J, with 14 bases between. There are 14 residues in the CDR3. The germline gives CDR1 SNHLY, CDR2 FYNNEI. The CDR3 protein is CASWRDSSSYEQYV. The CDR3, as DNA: TGTGCCAGCTGGAGGGACTCGAGCTCCTACGAGCAGTACGTC.

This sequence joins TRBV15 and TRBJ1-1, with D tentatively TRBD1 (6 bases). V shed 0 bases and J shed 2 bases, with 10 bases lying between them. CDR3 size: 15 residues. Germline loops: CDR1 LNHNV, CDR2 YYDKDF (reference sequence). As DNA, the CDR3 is TGTGCCACCAGCAGAGAGCGGGGGCTAAACACTGAAGCTTTCTTT. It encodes CATSRERGLNTEAFF.

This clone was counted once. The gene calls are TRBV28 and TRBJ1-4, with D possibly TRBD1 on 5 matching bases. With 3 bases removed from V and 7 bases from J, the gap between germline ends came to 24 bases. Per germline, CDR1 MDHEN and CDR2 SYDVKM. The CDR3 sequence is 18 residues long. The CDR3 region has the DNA TGTGCCAGCAGTTTTAGGGGAATTGGGTTATCAGAGAGTGAAAAACTGTTTTTT. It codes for CASSFRGIGLSESEKLFF.

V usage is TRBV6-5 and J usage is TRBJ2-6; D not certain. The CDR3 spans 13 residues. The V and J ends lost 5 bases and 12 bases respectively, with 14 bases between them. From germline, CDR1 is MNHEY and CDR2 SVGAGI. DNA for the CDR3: TGTGCCAGCAGTCCTATGGGCCTTATCGTCCTGACTTTC. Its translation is CASSPMGLIVLTF.

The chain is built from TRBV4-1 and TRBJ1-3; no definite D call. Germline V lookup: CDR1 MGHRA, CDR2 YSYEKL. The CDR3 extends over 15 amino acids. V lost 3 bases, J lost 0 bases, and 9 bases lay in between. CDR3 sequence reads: CASSQMAFSGNTIYF. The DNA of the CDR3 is TGCGCCAGCAGCCAGATGGCCTTCTCTGGAAACACCATATATTTT.

CDR3 bases: TGTGCCTGGAGTGACACTACAGGGGGAGCGTCGTTAGCCCTGGAGGGTACAGAGACCCAGTACTTC. It specifies CAWSDTTGGASLALEGTETQYF. The V gene is TRBV30, the J gene TRBJ2-5; 8 positions agree with TRBD1. The CDR3 contains 22 residues. Unmatched junction bases numbered 29, after V lost 1 base and J lost 4 bases. Per germline, CDR1 GTSNPN and CDR2 SVGIG (reference sequence).

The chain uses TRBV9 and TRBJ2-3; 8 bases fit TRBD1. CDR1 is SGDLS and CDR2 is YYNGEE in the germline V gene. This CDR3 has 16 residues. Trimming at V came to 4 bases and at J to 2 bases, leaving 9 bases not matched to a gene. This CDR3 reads CASSRSQGASTDTQYF. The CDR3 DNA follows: TGTGCCAGCAGCCGATCCCAGGGGGCCTCCACAGATACGCAGTATTTT.